What follows are 18 T cell receptor beta chains derived from one specimen sequenced in a study of T cell repertoires in cytomegalovirus infection. MiXCR, run by TCRdb on the reads, gives a single entry per CDR3 protein. The sample has 700,000 to 950,000 distinct CDR3 sequences, 32% seen once. The antigens of these receptors remain unknown. The specimen was cultured CD8+ T cells from PBMCs, collected from culture after CMV antigen stimulation. The receptor source for this set is a human donor in good health (CMV status not recorded). Some clones in this sample may be carry-over from other donors' samples.

The chain employs TRBV7-6 and TRBJ2-7, with TRBD1 matching 11 bases. This CDR3 spans 17 amino acids. Germline V gene lookup returns CDR1 SGHVS and CDR2 FNYEAQ. J lost 3 bases, V lost 5 bases, and 12 bases had no gene match. As DNA, the CDR3 is TGTGCCAGCAGCCCTCGGACAGGGGGCTCCTCGAGCTACGAGCAGTACTTC. This codes for CASSPRTGGSSSYEQYF.

This chain joins TRBV29-1 and TRBJ2-7; 7 nucleotides line up with TRBD1. Germline V lookup: CDR1 SQVTM, CDR2 ANQGSEA. The CDR3 length is 13 residues. The trim removed 4 bases at V and 3 bases at J, leaving 6 bases unmatched. The CDR3 bases are TGCAGCGTTGGAGGGACAGATTACTACGAGCAGTACTTC. Its translation: CSVGGTDYYEQYF.

This chain links TRBV6-6 with TRBJ2-5; D may correspond to TRBD1 or TRBD2 (5 bases each). This CDR3 contains 16 residues. CDR1 and CDR2 (germline): MNHNY, SVGAGI (reference sequence). The ends were cut back, 2 bases at V and 10 bases at J, with 23 bases in the middle. CDR3 bases: TGTGCCAGCAGTTACCTTAAGACAGCGCCCCACGGGGACCAGTACTTC. Translation gives CASSYLKTAPHGDQYF.

As concerns this clonotype: A much bigger clone sits one base away, suggesting this may be a read error. V usage is TRBV7-2 and J usage is TRBJ2-7; D gene uncertain. Trimming stripped 5 bases from V and 3 bases from J, with 11 bases between. Germline CDR1 reads SGHTA; CDR2 reads FQGNSA. The CDR3 loop spans 13 amino acids. DNA of the CDR3: TGTGCCAGCAGCATCACAAGCATCTACGAGCAGTACTTC. Residues: CASSITSIYEQYF.

This sequence joins TRBV6-6 and TRBJ2-3, with D hard to call. The CDR3 runs to 13 residues. With 8 bases removed from V and 1 base from J, the gap between germline ends came to 10 bases. CDR1 MNHNY and CDR2 SVGAGI come from the germline V gene (reference sequence). CDR3 coding DNA: TGTGCCAGCTTTAGGAGCGGCACAGATACGCAGTATTTT. It codes for CASFRSGTDTQYF.

V usage is TRBV6-6 and J usage is TRBJ2-4; D unclear. Germline lookup yields CDR1 MNHNY and CDR2 SVGAGI (reference sequence). With 5 bases removed from V and 5 bases from J, the gap between germline ends came to 16 bases. The CDR3 runs to 15 residues. The CDR3 region has the DNA TGTGCCAGCAGTCACCTCTCAGAAATTCAAAACATTCAGTACTTC. It codes for CASSHLSEIQNIQYF.

This clonotype has a handful of counts. The CDR3 loop is CASSRPDSLGANVLTF. CDR3 DNA sequence: TGTGCCAGCAGCCGCCCTGACAGCCTAGGGGCCAACGTCCTGACTTTC. J is TRBJ2-6 and V is TRBV7-6; D is possibly TRBD1 (5 bases). The CDR3 sequence is 16 residues long. Trimming removed 5 bases from V and 4 bases from J, with 15 bases in between. Germline CDR1 and CDR2: SGHVS and FNYEAQ.

This clonotype was seen only a few times. The chain uses TRBV2 and TRBJ2-2; TRBD1 might be the D (5 bases). Germline V gives CDR1 SNHLY, CDR2 FYNNEI. The V gene lost 2 bases and the J gene lost 0 bases, with 13 bases spanning the gap. The CDR3 loop spans 17 amino acids. CDR3 DNA: TGTGCCAGCAGTGAATCACAGGACGCCCCGAACACCGGGGAGCTGTTTTTT. Residues: CASSESQDAPNTGELFF.

The V gene is TRBV7-8, the J gene TRBJ2-3; 9 bases are a match to TRBD1. Trimming cost V 6 bases and J 3 bases; bases outside gene matches: 10. In germline, CDR1 is SGHVS, CDR2 FQNEAQ. The CDR3 is 16 residues long. This chain's CDR3 is CASSYLGQGRTDTQYF. For the CDR3, the DNA is TGTGCCAGCAGTTATTTGGGACAGGGAAGAACAGATACGCAGTATTTT.

In its sample, this clonotype was seen once. At one boundary the junction diverges from the germline segment, which might be a read error. The genes are TRBV27 and TRBJ1-5, with D hard to call. The length of the CDR3 is 15 residues. The germline gives CDR1 MNHEY, CDR2 SMNVEV (reference sequence). In nucleotides, the CDR3 is TGTGCCAACAGTCCAGGCGAATATAGCAATCAGCCCCAGCATTTT. This gives the protein CANSPGEYSNQPQHF.

This clonotype was detected only a few times. The chain employs TRBV12-3 or TRBV12-4 and TRBJ1-1; possible D gene TRBD1, 6 bases. Trimming stripped 5 bases from V and 0 bases from J, with 16 bases between. This CDR3 spans 16 amino acids. Here the CDR3 DNA reads TGTGCCAGCAGTCCGGGACAACTTAATATGAACACTGAAGCTTTCTTT. This codes for CASSPGQLNMNTEAFF.

This chain links TRBV7-6 with TRBJ2-2; possibly TRBD1 for D (6 bases). CDR1 and CDR2 from the germline V gene are SGHVS and FNYEAQ. The CDR3 consists of 15 residues. Trimming took 1 base from V and 5 from J, leaving 11 bases between them. The CDR3 DNA is TGTGCCAGCAGCTTAGTACAGGGACCGACCGGGGAGCTGTTTTTT. Its protein product is CASSLVQGPTGELFF.

The J gene is TRBJ1-6, the V gene TRBV19; TRBD1 is a possible D gene (5 bases). There are 15 residues in the CDR3. Germline CDR1 and CDR2: LNHDA and SQIVND (reference sequence). With 5 bases removed from V and 7 bases from J, the gap between germline ends came to 15 bases. CDR3 sequence reads: CASSAGPGGNSPLHF. CDR3 coding DNA: TGTGCCAGTAGTGCGGGACCTGGGGGGAATTCACCCCTCCACTTT.

This clonotype was recorded at least ten times. The CDR3 DNA sequence: TGTGCCAGCAGCTTAGTTGGCCTACCAGTGGGGAACTATGGCTACACCTTC. Translating it yields CASSLVGLPVGNYGYTF. The J gene is TRBJ1-2, the V gene TRBV7-2; D is uncertain. This CDR3 is built from 17 residues. V was cut by 1 base and J by 2 bases, with 17 bases left in between. In germline, CDR1 is SGHTA, CDR2 FQGNSA.

This clonotype was counted only a few times. The chain recombines TRBV20-1 with TRBJ2-7; 7 positions agree with TRBD1. With V trimmed by 0 bases and J by 4 bases, 9 bases remained unmatched. This CDR3 spans 15 amino acids. Germline CDR1 is DFQATT and CDR2 is SNEGSKA (reference sequence). Written as DNA, the CDR3 is TGCAGTGCTAGAGATTCGGACAGGAATTCGTACGAGCAGTACTTC. It translates to CSARDSDRNSYEQYF.

This clonotype has ten or more counts. The J gene is TRBJ1-2, the V gene TRBV19; D perhaps matches TRBD1 (6 bases). The V end was cut by 7 bases, the J end by 6 bases, with 15 bases between. CDR1 is LNHDA and CDR2 is SQIVND in the germline V gene (reference sequence). CDR3 length equals 13 residues. In DNA form, the CDR3 reads TGTGCCAGTATTCCGCCGGGGGCTGATGGCTACACCTTC. Its translation: CASIPPGADGYTF.

The chain is built from TRBV6-6 and TRBJ2-1; tentative D call: TRBD2 (5 bases). This CDR3 is 17 amino acids long. Trimming removed 0 bases at V and 6 bases at J, with 18 bases between. Germline V lookup: CDR1 MNHNY, CDR2 SVGAGI (reference sequence). This CDR3 reads CASSYSSPRLLTNEQFF. CDR3 coding DNA: TGTGCCAGCAGTTACTCGAGTCCGCGACTATTAACCAATGAGCAGTTCTTC.

In its sample, this clonotype was seen many times. The CDR3 DNA is TGTGCCAGCAGCCAGGACAGAAGTGGGAGTCAGCCCCAGCATTTT. Its translation: CASSQDRSGSQPQHF. The gene calls are TRBV7-6 and TRBJ1-5; tentative D call: TRBD1 (6 bases). The CDR3 runs 15 residues. Germline-derived CDR1 and CDR2 are SGHVS and FNYEAQ. V was shortened by 5 bases and J by 6 bases, with 17 bases between the two germline ends.